Listed here are 27 T cell receptor beta chains from one sample, sequenced in a study of lymphopenia after photon versus proton radiotherapy. TCRdb's copy holds only in-frame clones and misses some; the assay was immunoSEQ multiplex PCR. The sample consists of about 53,000 clones, more than 70% of them appearing once. Sequencing used peripheral blood, obtained from a patient treated with photon-based radiotherapy. Every receptor here comes from a man between 45 and 60 years old with gastric cancer.

This chain joins TRBV10-2 and TRBJ1-5; possible D gene TRBD1, 5 bases. The CDR3 length is 15 residues. V was cut by 6 bases and J by 0 bases, with 12 bases left in between. Germline V CDR1 and CDR2: WSHSY, SAAADI. The CDR3 sequence: CASRKEGDSNQPQHF. Here the CDR3 DNA reads TGCGCCAGCAGAAAGGAAGGGGATAGCAATCAGCCCCAGCATTTT.

The chain employs TRBV4-2 and TRBJ2-1, with a tentative D call TRBD1 (6 bases). Trimming cost V 1 base and J 5 bases, with 12 bases left between them. The CDR3 has 15 amino acids. Per the germline V gene, CDR1 is LGHNA and CDR2 is YNFKEQ. CDR3 in amino acids: CASSQVGSGDNEQFF. The CDR3 coding sequence is TGTGCCAGCAGCCAAGTCGGGTCAGGGGACAATGAGCAGTTCTTC.

CDR3 region: CASSQDLGELYTGELFF. The CDR3 nucleotides are TGCGCCAGCAGCCAAGATCTCGGTGAACTCTACACCGGGGAGCTGTTTTTT. The chain combines TRBV4-3 with TRBJ2-2, with D unclear. CDR1 and CDR2 (germline): LGHNA, YSLEER. This CDR3 contains 17 residues. Trimming pared 0 bases from V and 3 bases from J, leaving 14 bases between.

V is TRBV11-2 and J is TRBJ2-2; D possibly uses TRBD1 or TRBD2 (6 bases each). From germline, CDR1 is SGHAT and CDR2 FQNNGV. V dropped 6 bases and J dropped 2 bases, with 16 bases sitting between them. The CDR3 has 16 amino acids. The DNA for the CDR3 is TGTGCCAGCAGGAGATTGGGGGCGGGAAACACCGGGGAGCTGTTTTTT. This sequence encodes CASRRLGAGNTGELFF. The full variable domain, with the rest looked up from reference TRBV11-2 and TRBJ2-2, is EAGVAQSPRYKIIEKRQSVAFWCNPISGHATLYWYQQILGQGPKLLIQFQNNGVVDDSQLPKDRFSAERLKGVDSTLKIQPAKLEDSAVYLCASRRLGAGNTGELFFGEGSRLTVL.

Here the CDR3 DNA reads TGTGCCAGCAGCTTGCCCCCGGGCAGGTCTTTGACCGGGGAGCTGTTTTTT. The encoded protein is CASSLPPGRSLTGELFF. The chain is built from TRBV7-9 and TRBJ2-2; D gene unclear. Trimming shortened V by 3 bases and J by 5 bases, and 19 bases separated the two germline ends. CDR1 is SEHNR, CDR2 FQNEAQ, per germline (reference sequence). The CDR3 contains 17 residues.

This chain joins TRBV28 and TRBJ2-5, with TRBD2 identical over 7 bases. Losses at the gene ends were 3 bases for V and 3 bases for J; bases not matched to a gene: 4. CDR1 is MDHEN, CDR2 SYDVKM, per germline. CDR3 length equals 14 residues. CDR3 sequence reads: CASSLGGRKETQYF. The CDR3 DNA reads as TGTGCCAGCAGTTTGGGAGGGAGGAAAGAGACCCAGTACTTC.

This chain joins TRBV7-9 and TRBJ2-3; 7 bases align to TRBD1. Per germline, CDR1 SEHNR and CDR2 FQNEAQ (reference sequence). With 4 bases clipped from V and 4 bases from J, the junction kept 8 bases outside the gene matches. The CDR3 length is 15 residues. In DNA, the CDR3 is TGTGCCAGCAGCTCGACAGGGATGGGTGCAGATACGCAGTATTTT. Amino acids: CASSSTGMGADTQYF.

Worth noting for this clone: At the DNA level, this CDR3 is encoded by other sequences in the same sample as well. This chain uses TRBV9 with TRBJ2-1; 8 positions match TRBD2. Germline CDR1 is SGDLS and CDR2 is YYNGEE. Losses at the gene ends were 3 bases for V and 7 bases for J; bases not matched to a gene: 0. The CDR3 has 12 residues. The CDR3 sequence: CASSASGNEQFF. Written as DNA, the CDR3 is TGTGCCAGCAGCGCTAGCGGGAATGAGCAGTTCTTC.

The chain uses TRBV7-9 and TRBJ1-1; the D gene is possibly TRBD1 (5 bases). V was cut by 5 bases and J by 1 base, with 8 bases left in between. The CDR3 spans 13 residues. Germline assignment: CDR1 SEHNR and CDR2 FQNEAQ (reference sequence). CDR3 in DNA: TGTGCCAGCAGCCGAGGGACGAACACTGAAGCTTTCTTT. Protein sequence: CASSRGTNTEAFF.

The chain links TRBV5-4 to TRBJ2-4; tentatively, D is TRBD1 (5 bases). Trimming pared 0 bases from V and 4 bases from J, leaving 5 bases between. This CDR3 is 13 amino acids long. CDR1 is SGHNT and CDR2 is YYREEE in the germline V gene (reference sequence). The chain's CDR3 is CASSLDRKNIQYF. CDR3 bases: TGTGCCAGCAGCTTGGACAGGAAAAACATTCAGTACTTC.

The chain has TRBV19 and TRBJ2-1, with D possibly matching TRBD1 (5 bases). Germline V CDR1 and CDR2: LNHDA, SQIVND (reference sequence). V was pared by 3 bases and J by 10 bases, with 19 bases between. The CDR3 is 15 amino acids. CDR3 DNA: TGTGCCAGTAGTATCGAGTGGGTAGGGGTTGGGGAGCAGTTCTTC. Translating gives CASSIEWVGVGEQFF.

Worth noting for this clone: Compared with germline, one end of the junction differs, possibly owing to a read error. The V call is TRBV6-5, the J call TRBJ1-1; unclear D gene. Per the germline V gene, CDR1 is MNHEY and CDR2 is SVGAGI. The length of the CDR3 is 11 residues. The CDR3 DNA follows: TGTGCCAGCAATTACAACACTGAAGCTTTCTTT. It codes for CASNYNTEAFF.

The rearrangement links TRBV7-2 to TRBJ2-5; 8 bases are a match to TRBD2. Trimming cost V 0 bases and J 0 bases; bases outside gene matches: 0. Germline V gene sequence: CDR1 SGHTA, CDR2 FQGNSA. The length of the CDR3 is 15 residues. In DNA form, the CDR3 reads TGTGCCAGCAGCTTAGCAGCGGGGGACCAAGAGACCCAGTACTTC. It is translated as CASSLAAGDQETQYF.

In this sample, this clone turned up a few times. The chain uses TRBV7-2 and TRBJ2-2; D possibly uses TRBD1 or TRBD2 (5 bases each). V was trimmed by 5 bases and J by 0 bases, leaving 10 bases between them. The CDR3 has 15 residues. Germline V lookup: CDR1 SGHTA, CDR2 FQGNSA. In DNA form, the CDR3 reads TGTGCCAGCAGCCCGGGACGGCCGAACACCGGGGAGCTGTTTTTT. Its protein product is CASSPGRPNTGELFF.

The chain recombines TRBV7-9 with TRBJ1-1, with unresolved D. The CDR3 contains 11 residues. The germline CDR1 and CDR2 sequences are SEHNR and FQNEAQ (reference sequence). The V gene lost 4 bases and the J gene lost 10 bases, with 10 bases spanning the gap. The CDR3 protein is CASSSPPGAFF. CDR3 DNA sequence: TGTGCCAGCAGCTCCCCCCCCGGAGCTTTCTTT.

The V call is TRBV5-8, the J call TRBJ1-3; D ambiguous. Germline-derived CDR1 and CDR2 are SGHTS and YDEGEE. The CDR3 sequence is 12 residues long. The V end was cut by 1 base, the J end by 4 bases, with 3 bases between. This chain's CDR3 is CASSLYGNTIYF. As DNA, the CDR3 is TGTGCCAGCAGCTTGTACGGAAACACCATATATTTT.

This clone has a single count. The rearrangement joins TRBV7-8 to TRBJ1-5; D not resolved. Trimming left V 5 bases short and J 6 bases short, with 14 bases between. The CDR3 is 14 residues long. CDR1 and CDR2 (germline): SGHVS, FQNEAQ. In DNA, the CDR3 is TGTGCCAGCAGCCACATGGCCGTGGGTCAGCCCCAGCATTTT. Protein sequence: CASSHMAVGQPQHF.

The chain is built from TRBV25-1 and TRBJ2-1; 11 nucleotides align to TRBD2. J lost 6 bases, V lost 6 bases, and 4 bases had no gene match. This CDR3 region has 14 residues. Germline V gene sequence: CDR1 MGHDK, CDR2 SYGVNS. Here the CDR3 DNA reads TGTGCCAGCAGGTCGGGACTAGCGGCCAATGAGCAGTTCTTC. It is translated as CASRSGLAANEQFF.

V and J are TRBV7-8 and TRBJ2-1, with D possibly being TRBD1 or TRBD2 (6 bases each). The V and J ends lost 4 bases and 9 bases respectively, with 10 bases between them. Germline V gene data show CDR1 as SGHVS and CDR2 as FQNEAQ. The CDR3 runs 12 residues. The CDR3 loop is CASSWKGGEQFF. CDR3 nucleotide sequence: TGTGCCAGCAGCTGGAAGGGGGGTGAGCAGTTCTTC.

The chain is built from TRBV7-3 and TRBJ1-2, with TRBD1 identical over 7 bases. Germline V gene data show CDR1 as SGHTA and CDR2 as FQGTGA. The CDR3 sequence is 13 residues long. J was trimmed by 2 bases and V by 5 bases; bases with no gene match: 2. The CDR3 DNA reads TGTGCCAGCAGCCAACAGGGGAACTATGGCTACACCTTC. This gives the protein CASSQQGNYGYTF.

The gene calls are TRBV27 and TRBJ2-3, with D perhaps TRBD1 (6 bases). This CDR3 contains 16 residues. V lost 1 base and J 2 bases, leaving 13 bases between the germline ends. Germline V gene data show CDR1 as MNHEY and CDR2 as SMNVEV (reference sequence). CDR3 amino acids: CASSLLAGAATDTQYF. The CDR3 bases are TGTGCCAGCAGTTTATTGGCAGGGGCGGCCACAGATACGCAGTATTTT.

This clone was seen a handful of times. The V and J genes are TRBV15 and TRBJ2-4; 10 bases line up with TRBD1. CDR1 and CDR2 (germline): LNHNV, YYDKDF (reference sequence). Trimming removed 2 bases from V and 0 bases from J; junction bases left unmatched: 4. CDR3 size: 17 residues. CDR3 sequence (DNA): TGTGCCACCAGCAGATCGGGACAGGGGCTAGCCAAAAACATTCAGTACTTC. It yields the protein CATSRSGQGLAKNIQYF.

V and J are TRBV6-5 and TRBJ2-3; 8 positions agree with TRBD2. Looked up from germline, CDR1 is MNHEY and CDR2 is SVGAGI. With V trimmed by 2 bases and J by 5 bases, 3 bases remained unmatched. This CDR3 is 14 amino acids long. CDR3: CASSYSGSIDTQYF. The CDR3 nucleotides read TGTGCCAGCAGTTACAGCGGGAGTATAGATACGCAGTATTTT.

V gene TRBV25-1 combines with J gene TRBJ1-1; D not certain. Trimming shortened V by 6 bases and J by 5 bases, and 16 bases separated the two germline ends. The germline CDR1 and CDR2 sequences are MGHDK and SYGVNS. This CDR3 has 14 residues. This CDR3 is CASSPRRAQTEAFF. The CDR3 DNA reads TGTGCCAGCAGCCCCAGGAGGGCGCAAACTGAAGCTTTCTTT.

This CDR3 is CASSPGGGVQHF. The CDR3, as DNA: TGTGCCAGCAGCCCAGGCGGGGGGGTCCAGCATTTT. V is TRBV7-9 and J is TRBJ1-5; a weak D match, TRBD1 (5 bases). The CDR3 extends over 12 amino acids. The germline V gene encodes CDR1 SEHNR and CDR2 FQNEAQ (reference sequence). V lost 5 bases and J lost 12, with 14 bases in between.

This chain uses TRBV2 with TRBJ2-6; TRBD2 is a possible D gene (6 bases). Germline CDR1 reads SNHLY; CDR2 reads FYNNEI. V was cut by 9 bases and J by 0 bases, with 9 bases left in between. The CDR3 is made up of 14 amino acids. This chain's CDR3 is CASRGYSGANVLTF. CDR3 DNA sequence: TGTGCCAGTCGGGGGTACTCTGGGGCCAACGTCCTGACTTTC.

The chain combines TRBV7-2 with TRBJ2-7, with D possibly TRBD2 on 5 matching bases. V gave up 4 bases and J gave up 2 bases, with 9 bases separating them. Germline assignment: CDR1 SGHTA and CDR2 FQGNSA. CDR3 length: 13 residues. The CDR3 sequence is CASSWEMAYEQYF. As DNA, the CDR3 is TGTGCCAGCAGCTGGGAGATGGCCTACGAGCAGTACTTC.